Below are 27 T cell receptor beta chains sequenced from a single sample in a study of T cell responses to AZD1222 COVID-19 vaccine. Sequenced by immunoSEQ multiplex PCR; TCRdb stores in-frame clones only, minus some. The sample lists 100,000 to 120,000 clones, around 89% occurring once. Sample: peripheral blood, taken on day 0 of AZD1222 vaccination. These receptors were obtained from an adult in good health.

This chain links TRBV6-2 or TRBV6-3 with TRBJ1-1; D ambiguous. This CDR3 has 13 amino acids. Trimming left V 5 bases short and J 0 bases short, with 7 bases between. CDR1 is MNHEY, CDR2 SVGEGT, per germline. The CDR3 DNA reads as TGTGCCAGCAGTAGGACCATGAACACTGAAGCTTTCTTT. Residues: CASSRTMNTEAFF.

The chain uses TRBV29-1 and TRBJ2-7; D may be TRBD1 (6 bases). This CDR3 is 15 amino acids long. Germline CDR1 and CDR2: SQVTM and ANQGSEA. Trimming cost V 0 bases and J 2 bases, with 14 bases left between them. For the CDR3, the DNA is TGCAGCGTTGAAGACCCGGACAGCTTCCCCTACGAGCAGTACTTC. It specifies CSVEDPDSFPYEQYF.

V is TRBV4-1 and J is TRBJ2-7, with TRBD1 matching 7 bases. CDR1 is MGHRA, CDR2 YSYEKL, per germline. J was trimmed by 5 bases and V by 0 bases; bases with no gene match: 7. CDR3 size: 15 residues. DNA of the CDR3: TGCGCCAGCAGCCAAGACAAGGGGGCTGGGAACGAGCAGTACTTC. This gives the protein CASSQDKGAGNEQYF.

In its sample, this clone was seen a few times. The V gene is TRBV25-1, the J gene TRBJ2-2, with no clear D. The CDR3 loop spans 14 amino acids. Trimming left V 4 bases short and J 1 base short, with 7 bases between. Germline V gene lookup returns CDR1 MGHDK and CDR2 SYGVNS. The CDR3 DNA reads TGTGCCAGCAGTGTCAACATGAACACCGGGGAGCTGTTTTTT. Its translation: CASSVNMNTGELFF.

The CDR3 DNA sequence: TGTGCCAGCAGCCCGAGCTCCTACGAGCAGTACTTC. This encodes CASSPSSYEQYF. The V gene is TRBV11-2, the J gene TRBJ2-7; D gene ambiguous. V lost 5 bases and J 0 bases, leaving 5 bases between the germline ends. The CDR3 totals 12 residues. The germline V gene encodes CDR1 SGHAT and CDR2 FQNNGV. Full variable domain (outside the CDR3, taken from reference TRBV11-2 and TRBJ2-7): EAGVAQSPRYKIIEKRQSVAFWCNPISGHATLYWYQQILGQGPKLLIQFQNNGVVDDSQLPKDRFSAERLKGVDSTLKIQPAKLEDSAVYLCASSPSSYEQYFGPGTRLTVT.

The chain couples TRBV9 to TRBJ2-2; D is uncertain. V was pared by 6 bases and J by 4 bases, with 10 bases between. Germline CDR1 reads SGDLS; CDR2 reads YYNGEE. This CDR3 has 13 residues. This chain's CDR3 is CASMGRSTGELFF. The CDR3 DNA is TGTGCCAGCATGGGCCGAAGCACCGGGGAGCTGTTTTTT.

The gene calls are TRBV30 and TRBJ2-1; TRBD2 matches at 11 bases. Per the germline V gene, CDR1 is GTSNPN and CDR2 is SVGIG (reference sequence). Trimming removed 5 bases from V and 9 bases from J; junction bases left unmatched: 12. The CDR3 length is 15 residues. The CDR3 sequence: CAWGPMGSGRAEQFF. CDR3 in DNA: TGTGCCTGGGGCCCGATGGGTAGCGGGAGGGCTGAGCAGTTCTTC.

The chain employs TRBV5-1 and TRBJ1-1, with no clear D. CDR1 is SGHRS, CDR2 YFSETQ, per germline. With 4 bases removed from V and 1 base from J, the gap between germline ends came to 5 bases. The CDR3 sequence is 12 residues long. CDR3 nucleotide sequence: TGCGCCAGCAGCAGGACGAACACTGAAGCTTTCTTT. Amino acid sequence: CASSRTNTEAFF.

The chain couples TRBV7-9 to TRBJ1-2; 9 bases align to TRBD1. The trim removed 1 base at V and 0 bases at J, leaving 3 bases unmatched. This CDR3 is built from 16 residues. Germline CDR1 and CDR2: SEHNR and FQNEAQ (reference sequence). This CDR3 reads CASSLDGTGTNYGYTF. CDR3 bases: TGTGCCAGCAGCTTAGATGGGACAGGGACTAACTATGGCTACACCTTC. Filled out from reference TRBV7-9 and TRBJ1-2, the complete variable domain reads DTGVSQNPRHKITKRGQNVTFRCDPISEHNRLYWYRQTLGQGPEFLTYFQNEAQLEKSRLLSDRFSAERPKGSFSTLEIQRTEQGDSAMYLCASSLDGTGTNYGYTFGSGTRLTVV.

This rearrangement joins TRBV4-2 to TRBJ2-4; 7 nucleotides align to TRBD1. Per germline, CDR1 LGHNA and CDR2 YNFKEQ. The V segment lost 1 base and the J segment 5 bases; nucleotides outside the gene matches: 5. There are 15 residues in the CDR3. The CDR3 sequence: CASSQAWDSENIQYF. The CDR3, as DNA: TGTGCCAGCAGCCAAGCCTGGGACAGTGAAAACATTCAGTACTTC.

This clone has a handful of counts. The V gene is TRBV4-1, the J gene TRBJ2-7; D unresolved. The length of the CDR3 is 12 residues. V was shortened by 7 bases and J by 2 bases, with 9 bases between the two germline ends. Germline assignment: CDR1 MGHRA and CDR2 YSYEKL. The CDR3 sequence: CASTGNTYEQYF. In nucleotides, the CDR3 is TGCGCCAGCACTGGGAACACCTACGAGCAGTACTTC.

This chain links TRBV12-3 or TRBV12-4 with TRBJ1-1, with D hard to call. V lost 6 bases and J 5 bases, leaving 13 bases between the germline ends. The CDR3 loop spans 13 amino acids. The CDR3 loop reads CASSPFPGTEAFF. The CDR3 region has the DNA TGTGCCAGCAGCCCCTTCCCCGGGACTGAAGCTTTCTTT.

This chain uses TRBV2 with TRBJ2-7; D is perhaps TRBD2 (5 bases). The V and J ends lost 7 bases and 2 bases respectively, with 15 bases between them. Germline V CDR1 and CDR2: SNHLY, FYNNEI. This CDR3 has 14 amino acids. The CDR3: CASTHGEFPYEQYF. The CDR3 DNA follows: TGTGCCAGCACCCACGGGGAGTTCCCCTACGAGCAGTACTTC.

The chain is built from TRBV6-1 and TRBJ2-7; D remains ambiguous. Germline V gene sequence: CDR1 MNHNS, CDR2 SASEGT. V was clipped by 3 bases and J by 0 bases, with 9 bases between them. The CDR3 loop spans 14 amino acids. The CDR3 region has the DNA TGTGCCAGCAGTGAGGACGTTAACTCCTACGAGCAGTACTTC. This encodes CASSEDVNSYEQYF.

The gene calls are TRBV5-4 and TRBJ1-2; 9 bases are a match to TRBD1. The CDR3 spans 15 residues. Germline V gives CDR1 SGHNT, CDR2 YYREEE (reference sequence). The V and J ends lost 0 bases and 2 bases, in that order; junction bases with no gene match: 2. CDR3 protein: CASSLGDRVNYGYTF. CDR3 nucleotide sequence: TGTGCCAGCAGCTTGGGGGACAGGGTGAACTATGGCTACACCTTC. Variable domain in full (rest from reference TRBV5-4 and TRBJ1-2): ETGVTQSPTHLIKTRGQQVTLRCSSQSGHNTVSWYQQALGQGPQFIFQYYREEENGRGNFPPRFSGLQFPNYSSELNVNALELDDSALYLCASSLGDRVNYGYTFGSGTRLTVV.

The chain links TRBV10-2 to TRBJ2-3; D is possibly TRBD1 or TRBD2 (5 bases each). V was trimmed by 4 bases and J by 6 bases, leaving 8 bases between them. This CDR3 is 12 amino acids long. Germline V gives CDR1 WSHSY, CDR2 SAAADI. DNA for the CDR3: TGCGCCAGCAGTGGGGGGTGGGATACGCAGTATTTT. Translated: CASSGGWDTQYF.

This clone was detected a few times. The chain joins TRBV27 to TRBJ1-1, with D perhaps TRBD1 (6 bases). Trimming took off 3 bases at V and 1 base at J, with 9 bases between the two ends. CDR3 size: 14 residues. Germline loops: CDR1 MNHEY, CDR2 SMNVEV (reference sequence). Here the CDR3 reads CASSFIQGNTEAFF. CDR3 DNA: TGTGCCAGCAGTTTCATACAGGGGAACACTGAAGCTTTCTTT.

CDR3 bases: TGTGCCAGTAGACCAATCGGGACTAGCGGGAGGCTCCATGACAATGAGCAGTTCTTC. Translation gives CASRPIGTSGRLHDNEQFF. The rearrangement joins TRBV6-4 to TRBJ2-1, with 15 bases that match TRBD2. Germline CDR1 is MRHNA and CDR2 is SNTAGT. The CDR3 has 19 amino acids. Trimming took 9 bases from V and 5 from J; bases not matched to a gene: 17.

This chain connects TRBV29-1 to TRBJ2-2; TRBD1 might be the D (5 bases). From germline, CDR1 is SQVTM and CDR2 ANQGSEA. The CDR3 spans 12 residues. Trimming removed 5 bases from V and 6 bases from J, with 10 bases in between. CDR3 sequence reads: CSVSRDAGELFF. The CDR3 DNA sequence: TGCAGCGTTTCCAGGGATGCCGGGGAGCTGTTTTTT.

The gene calls are TRBV5-4 and TRBJ2-7, with D unresolved. In germline, CDR1 is SGHNT, CDR2 YYREEE (reference sequence). The CDR3 covers 11 residues. Trimming took off 5 bases at V and 2 bases at J, with 5 bases between the two ends. The CDR3 spells CASSEAYEQYF. In DNA, the CDR3 is TGTGCCAGCAGTGAGGCCTACGAGCAGTACTTC.

The chain couples TRBV27 to TRBJ1-5; no firm D call. The germline gives CDR1 MNHEY, CDR2 SMNVEV (reference sequence). The CDR3 spans 13 residues. V lost 8 bases and J lost 0, with 8 bases in between. DNA for the CDR3: TGTGCCAGCTCAAGATATAGCAATCAGCCCCAGCATTTT. It yields the protein CASSRYSNQPQHF.

The V and J genes are TRBV14 and TRBJ1-6; D is uncertain. This CDR3 has 16 amino acids. Germline values: CDR1 SGHDN, CDR2 FVKESK. With 0 bases removed from V and 7 bases from J, the gap between germline ends came to 13 bases. CDR3 sequence (DNA): TGTGCCAGCAGCCAAGAGGGAAACCTGGGAAATTCACCCCTCCACTTT. This codes for CASSQEGNLGNSPLHF. Variable domain in full (rest from reference TRBV14 and TRBJ1-6): EAGVTQFPSHSVIEKGQTVTLRCDPISGHDNLYWYRRVMGKEIKFLLHFVKESKQDESGMPNNRFLAERTGGTYSTLKVQPAELEDSGVYFCASSQEGNLGNSPLHFGNGTRLTVT.

The chain links TRBV19 to TRBJ1-5; no clear D gene. The CDR3 contains 13 residues. Trimming cost V 0 bases and J 11 bases, with 11 bases left between them. Germline CDR1 LNHDA, CDR2 SQIVND (reference sequence). In nucleotides, the CDR3 is TGTGCCAGTAGTATAGATAGCGCTCGGGCCCAGCATTTT. Translated, it gives CASSIDSARAQHF.

This chain connects TRBV7-9 to TRBJ2-7; 8 positions agree with TRBD2. Germline V gene sequence: CDR1 SEHNR, CDR2 FQNEAQ (reference sequence). The CDR3 runs 16 residues. Trimming removed 1 base from V and 2 bases from J; junction bases left unmatched: 7. For the CDR3, the DNA is TGTGCCAGCAGCTTAGTTCCGGGAGGGGGGCCCTACGAGCAGTACTTC. This translates into CASSLVPGGGPYEQYF.

The rearrangement uses TRBV6-5 and TRBJ1-5; no definite D call. CDR1 and CDR2 (germline): MNHEY, SVGAGI. The CDR3 extends over 15 amino acids. V gave up 0 bases and J gave up 3 bases, with 9 bases separating them. The CDR3 sequence is CASSYSGRDNQPQHF. For the CDR3, the DNA is TGTGCCAGCAGTTACTCAGGGAGGGACAATCAGCCCCAGCATTTT.

The V and J genes are TRBV19 and TRBJ1-1, with D perhaps TRBD1 (6 bases). There are 17 residues in the CDR3. Germline-derived CDR1 and CDR2 are LNHDA and SQIVND (reference sequence). Trimming pared 7 bases from V and 6 bases from J, leaving 27 bases between. CDR3 loop: CASIEGGIGTINAEAFF. CDR3 in DNA: TGTGCCAGTATAGAAGGGGGGATCGGGACAATTAACGCTGAAGCTTTCTTT.

V is TRBV7-9 and J is TRBJ1-1; D gene ambiguous. Germline lookup yields CDR1 SEHNR and CDR2 FQNEAQ (reference sequence). CDR3 size: 14 residues. The germline V and J ends were trimmed by 5 bases and 4 bases, with 14 bases remaining between them. The CDR3 is CASSTGLRVTEAFF. CDR3 coding DNA: TGTGCCAGCAGCACCGGGCTCCGGGTCACTGAAGCTTTCTTT.